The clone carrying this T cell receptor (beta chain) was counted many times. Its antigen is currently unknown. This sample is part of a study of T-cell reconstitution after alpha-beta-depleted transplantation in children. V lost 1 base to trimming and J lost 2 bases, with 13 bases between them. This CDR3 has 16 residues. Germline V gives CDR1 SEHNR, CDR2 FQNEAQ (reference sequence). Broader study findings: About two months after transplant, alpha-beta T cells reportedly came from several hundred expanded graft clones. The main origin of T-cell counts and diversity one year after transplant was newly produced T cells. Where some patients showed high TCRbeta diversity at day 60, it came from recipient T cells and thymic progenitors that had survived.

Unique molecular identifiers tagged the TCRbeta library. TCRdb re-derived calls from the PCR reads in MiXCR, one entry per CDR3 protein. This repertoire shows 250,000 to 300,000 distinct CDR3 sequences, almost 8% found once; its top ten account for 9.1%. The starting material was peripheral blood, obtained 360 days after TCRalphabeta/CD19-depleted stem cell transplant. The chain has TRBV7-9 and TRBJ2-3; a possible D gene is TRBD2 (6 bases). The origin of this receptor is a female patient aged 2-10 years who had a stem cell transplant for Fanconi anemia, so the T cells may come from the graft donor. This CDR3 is CASSLGGGRFTDTQYF. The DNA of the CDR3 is TGTGCCAGCAGCTTAGGAGGAGGGAGATTCACAGATACGCAGTATTTT.